This TCR beta chain came from a study of OX40 agonist ivuxolimab in advanced cancers. Study details: Ivuxolimab, an antibody that agonizes OX40 (CD134), was administered to the patients. Points from the study as a whole: Some nonresponders also had low normalized T-cell clonal expansion.

Using immunoSEQ multiplex PCR, the repertoire was profiled, and TCRdb retains in-frame clones only, with some absent. The table has 30,000 or so clones, 70% to 85% seen once; the top ten hold roughly 15%. Germline loops: CDR1 SGHTA, CDR2 FQGNSA. This CDR3 has 13 amino acids. V lost 3 bases to trimming and J lost 2 bases, with 4 bases between them. As to this clone: Its target is not known.

The chain has TRBV7-2 and TRBJ2-2, with D uncertain. The clonotype was recovered from an adult with an advanced solid tumor such as melanoma, head and neck, liver or kidney cancer. The material was CD4+ or CD8+ T cells sorted from blood, obtained in a trial of the OX40 agonist ivuxolimab. CDR3 in amino acids: CASSFPNTGELFF. For the CDR3, the DNA is TGTGCCAGCAGCTTCCCTAACACCGGGGAGCTGTTTTTT.